Each of the 29 T cell receptor beta chains below was sequenced from the same sample in a study of T cell repertoires in cytomegalovirus infection. TCRdb re-called the reads through MiXCR, storing one row per CDR3 protein. This table has around 320,000 distinct CDR3 sequences, more than 9% appearing once. Sequencing input: PBMCs. All receptors derive from a human donor in good health (CMV status not recorded). Some clones in this sample may be carry-over from other donors' samples.

This chain connects TRBV20-1 to TRBJ2-7; TRBD2 matches 8 bases. Germline V gene lookup returns CDR1 DFQATT and CDR2 SNEGSKA (reference sequence). The CDR3 covers 15 residues. Trimming took 3 bases from V and 6 from J; bases not matched to a gene: 13. The CDR3 nucleotides read TGCAGTGCTAGCAAAGCGGGAGAATTCTCCGGCGAGCAGTACTTC. Translation gives CSASKAGEFSGEQYF.

The chain links TRBV4-2 to TRBJ1-6; D is unresolved. The germline gives CDR1 LGHNA, CDR2 YNFKEQ. The CDR3 extends over 15 amino acids. V lost 0 bases and J 4 bases, leaving 7 bases between the germline ends. This chain's CDR3 is CASSQEADYNSPLHF. CDR3 in DNA: TGTGCCAGCAGCCAAGAGGCCGATTATAATTCACCCCTCCACTTT.

This sequence joins TRBV5-5 and TRBJ2-3, with 7 nucleotides matching TRBD1. Germline V lookup: CDR1 SGHKS, CDR2 YYEKEE (reference sequence). J gave up 3 bases and V 4 bases, and 11 bases lay outside the gene matches. The CDR3 has 16 residues. CDR3 in DNA: TGTGCCAGCAGCCCGAGACAGGGAATAGGAACAGATACGCAGTATTTT. Encoded protein: CASSPRQGIGTDTQYF.

This rearrangement joins TRBV25-1 to TRBJ2-7, with D hard to call. CDR1 MGHDK and CDR2 SYGVNS come from the germline V gene. V was clipped by 1 base and J by 4 bases, with 2 bases between them. The CDR3 contains 11 residues. The CDR3 is CASSEFYEQYF. The CDR3 DNA follows: TGTGCCAGCAGTGAATTTTACGAGCAGTACTTC.

This clonotype was picked up a small number of times. The chain uses TRBV12-3 or TRBV12-4 and TRBJ2-3; 16 bases map to TRBD2. V lost 5 bases, J lost 1 base, and 3 bases stayed unmatched. The CDR3 is 17 amino acids. CDR3: CASSGTSGRAGTDTQYF. As DNA, the CDR3 is TGTGCCAGCAGTGGGACTAGCGGGAGGGCCGGCACAGATACGCAGTATTTT.

There are many counts of this clonotype. The rearrangement uses TRBV27 and TRBJ2-6, with TRBD1 matching 9 bases. This CDR3 is built from 19 residues. Trimming removed 6 bases from V and 0 bases from J; junction bases left unmatched: 12. Germline V gene data show CDR1 as MNHEY and CDR2 as SMNVEV (reference sequence). The CDR3 sequence is CASSEFPGQGASGANVLTF. The CDR3 DNA reads TGTGCCAGCAGCGAATTCCCGGGACAGGGAGCCTCTGGGGCCAACGTCCTGACTTTC. Together with reference TRBV27 and TRBJ2-6, the CDR3 gives the full variable domain: EAQVTQNPRYLITVTGKKLTVTCSQNMNHEYMSWYRQDPGLGLRQIYYSMNVEVTDKGDVPEGYKVSRKEKRNFPLILESPSPNQTSLYFCASSEFPGQGASGANVLTFGAGSRLTVL.

The CDR3 sequence is CASSYSAEGDRGTYNEQFF. The CDR3, as DNA: TGTGCCAGCAGTTACTCGGCTGAGGGGGACAGGGGTACCTACAATGAGCAGTTCTTC. The chain carries TRBV6-2 or TRBV6-3 and TRBJ2-1; 10 bases map to TRBD1. This CDR3 is 19 amino acids long. CDR1 MNHEY and CDR2 SVGEGT come from the germline V gene. V was clipped by 0 bases and J by 2 bases; unmatched bases: 10.

The chain uses TRBV5-4 and TRBJ2-3; TRBD2 matches 11 bases. With V trimmed by 9 bases and J by 2 bases, 5 bases remained unmatched. The CDR3 runs 14 residues. CDR1 is SGHNT and CDR2 is YYREEE in the germline V gene (reference sequence). This chain's CDR3 is CATTTSGTTDTQYF. DNA for the CDR3: TGTGCCACCACGACTAGCGGGACCACAGATACGCAGTATTTT.

This clonotype appeared a single time. V and J are TRBV7-6 and TRBJ2-1; maybe TRBD2 (5 bases). The CDR3 runs 15 residues. Germline V CDR1 and CDR2: SGHVS, FNYEAQ. Trimming cost V 5 bases and J 0 bases, with 11 bases left between them. The chain's CDR3 is CASSPDWTSYNEQFF. DNA for the CDR3: TGTGCCAGCAGCCCGGACTGGACCTCCTACAATGAGCAGTTCTTC.

This clonotype was detected ten times or more. The rearrangement joins TRBV28 to TRBJ2-1; the match to TRBD2 covers 13 bases. Germline CDR1 reads MDHEN; CDR2 reads SYDVKM. V gave up 5 bases and J gave up 6 bases; unmatched junction bases: 4. The CDR3 is made up of 15 amino acids. CDR3 DNA: TGTGCCAGCAGTCAAACTAGCGGGGGGGGCAATGAGCAGTTCTTC. Its translation: CASSQTSGGGNEQFF.

This CDR3 is CASSLVRGVANTGELFF. The CDR3 DNA is TGTGCCAGCAGCTTAGTCCGAGGGGTGGCGAACACCGGGGAGCTGTTTTTT. The chain employs TRBV11-2 and TRBJ2-2; either TRBD1 or TRBD2 may fit D (5 bases each). Per germline, CDR1 SGHAT and CDR2 FQNNGV. This CDR3 spans 17 amino acids. Trimming took off 1 base at V and 0 bases at J, with 12 bases between the two ends.

This clonotype was recorded many times. V and J are TRBV7-2 and TRBJ2-7; TRBD2 matches at 7 bases. The CDR3 length is 15 residues. Trimming took 2 bases from V and 5 from J; bases not matched to a gene: 9. Germline loops: CDR1 SGHTA, CDR2 FQGNSA. In DNA form, the CDR3 reads TGTGCCAGCAGCTTACCTTCGACGGGAGGCAACGAGCAGTACTTC. As protein: CASSLPSTGGNEQYF.

This clonotype appeared many times. The genes are TRBV7-2 and TRBJ2-5; 9 positions match TRBD2. The CDR3 extends over 17 amino acids. CDR1 and CDR2 (germline): SGHTA, FQGNSA. V dropped 1 base and J dropped 2; count of bases not matched to a gene: 8. This CDR3 reads CASSLVGAGGYQETQYF. For the CDR3, the DNA is TGTGCCAGCAGCTTAGTGGGAGCGGGGGGATATCAAGAGACCCAGTACTTC.

This clonotype was counted a few times. The gene calls are TRBV6-5 and TRBJ2-4; 8 bases map to TRBD1. Germline V gene sequence: CDR1 MNHEY, CDR2 SVGAGI. This CDR3 has 14 amino acids. The J segment lost 0 bases and the V segment lost 7 bases, leaving 2 bases of the junction unmatched. The CDR3 DNA reads TGTGCCAGCACCGGACAGGGAGCCAAAAACATTCAGTACTTC. It codes for CASTGQGAKNIQYF.

This clonotype has ten or more counts. The chain links TRBV7-2 to TRBJ1-4, with D possibly matching TRBD1 (5 bases). Trimming removed 1 base at V and 4 bases at J, with 19 bases between. The CDR3 is made up of 18 amino acids. CDR1 SGHTA and CDR2 FQGNSA come from the germline V gene. CDR3 sequence: CASSLGGGGLSRNEKLFF. The CDR3, as DNA: TGTGCCAGCAGCTTAGGGGGGGGAGGGCTAAGCCGTAATGAAAAACTGTTTTTT.

The chain is built from TRBV28 and TRBJ1-5; 7 bases map to TRBD1. Germline-derived CDR1 and CDR2 are MDHEN and SYDVKM. V gave up 6 bases and J gave up 7 bases; unmatched junction bases: 12. The CDR3 is 15 residues long. The CDR3 sequence is CASRPLDREGQPQHF. The CDR3 DNA follows: TGTGCCAGCAGACCACTCGACAGGGAGGGACAGCCCCAGCATTTT.

This clonotype was observed a single time. This could be a read error, since a much larger clone is one nucleotide away. The chain carries TRBV11-2 and TRBJ1-4; D gene uncertain. The CDR3 sequence is 17 residues long. The germline V gene encodes CDR1 SGHAT and CDR2 FQNNGV. The CDR3 protein is CASSTLPFDRINGKLFF. The DNA of the CDR3 is TGTGCCAGCAGCACCCTCCCCTTCGACCGGATTAATGGAAAACTGTTTTTT.

The rearrangement joins TRBV19 to TRBJ2-7; possibly TRBD2 for D (6 bases). CDR1 is LNHDA, CDR2 SQIVND, per germline (reference sequence). V was clipped by 3 bases and J by 3 bases, with 15 bases between them. The CDR3 has 15 residues. CDR3 DNA sequence: TGTGCCAGTAGTATTGGAGGGACTTCCTTCTACGAGCAGTACTTC. Amino acid sequence: CASSIGGTSFYEQYF.

There are a few counts of this clonotype. This chain links TRBV6-1 with TRBJ1-5; the match to TRBD1 covers 12 bases. V was clipped by 6 bases and J by 6 bases; unmatched bases: 6. Germline V lookup: CDR1 MNHNS, CDR2 SASEGT. The CDR3 totals 15 residues. The CDR3 loop reads CASSLGTGGSQPQHF. In nucleotides, the CDR3 is TGTGCCAGCAGCCTAGGGACAGGGGGCAGTCAGCCCCAGCATTTT.

This clonotype turned up a few times. The V and J genes are TRBV6-1 and TRBJ2-3, with a possible D match to TRBD1 (6 bases). Trimming took off 6 bases at V and 0 bases at J, with 16 bases between the two ends. The CDR3 sequence is 16 residues long. Germline CDR1 reads MNHNS; CDR2 reads SASEGT. CDR3 coding DNA: TGTGCCAGCAGCCTTCGACAGGTTACTAGCACAGATACGCAGTATTTT. The encoded protein is CASSLRQVTSTDTQYF.

Only a few counts were recorded for this clonotype. V and J are TRBV19 and TRBJ2-7, with 9 bases that match TRBD1. V gave up 5 bases and J gave up 2 bases; unmatched junction bases: 7. The CDR3 has 15 amino acids. Germline V gene data show CDR1 as LNHDA and CDR2 as SQIVND (reference sequence). The CDR3 loop is CASSSGGTGTYEQYF. In DNA form, the CDR3 reads TGTGCCAGTAGTTCCGGCGGGACAGGGACCTACGAGCAGTACTTC. The whole variable domain, remainder taken from reference TRBV19 and TRBJ2-7, is DGGITQSPKYLFRKEGQNVTLSCEQNLNHDAMYWYRQDPGQGLRLIYYSQIVNDFQKGDIAEGYSVSREKKESFPLTVTSAQKNPTAFYLCASSSGGTGTYEQYFGPGTRLTVT.

This clonotype was counted many times. The genes are TRBV12-3 or TRBV12-4 and TRBJ2-2, with D possibly being TRBD1 or TRBD2 (5 bases each). The V end lost 6 bases, the J end lost 2 bases, and 7 bases lay between the germline ends. The CDR3 contains 13 residues. CDR3 DNA sequence: TGTGCCAGCAGCGGGGCAAACACCGGGGAGCTGTTTTTT. Protein: CASSGANTGELFF.

Details on this clonotype: With a much larger clone just one base away, this may be a read error. The chain is built from TRBV28 and TRBJ1-1; no firm D call. Trimming left V 4 bases short and J 0 bases short, with 3 bases between. This CDR3 is built from 12 residues. CDR1 is MDHEN and CDR2 is SYDVKM in the germline V gene. The CDR3 loop reads CASSSVNTEAFF. CDR3 coding DNA: TGTGCCAGCAGTTCGGTGAACACTGAAGCTTTCTTT.

This clonotype showed up just a few times. The chain carries TRBV19 and TRBJ2-1, with D hard to call. V gave up 10 bases and J gave up 5 bases, with 15 bases separating them. CDR3 length: 13 residues. The V gene's germline CDR1 is LNHDA and CDR2 SQIVND (reference sequence). The CDR3 DNA reads TGTGCCACCAAGTTAGGGCCCCACAATGAGCAGTTCTTC. It encodes CATKLGPHNEQFF. The full variable domain, in which reference TRBV19 and TRBJ2-1 provide the parts outside the CDR3, is DGGITQSPKYLFRKEGQNVTLSCEQNLNHDAMYWYRQDPGQGLRLIYYSQIVNDFQKGDIAEGYSVSREKKESFPLTVTSAQKNPTAFYLCATKLGPHNEQFFGPGTRLTVL.

The table lists this clonotype with a few counts. In nucleotides, the CDR3 is TGTGCCACCAGTGGTCTTCCCACAGATACGCAGTATTTT. Encoded protein: CATSGLPTDTQYF. This chain joins TRBV24-1 and TRBJ2-3; D gene uncertain. Trimming left V 5 bases short and J 2 bases short, with 7 bases between. This CDR3 region has 13 residues. In germline, CDR1 is KGHDR, CDR2 SFDVKD.

This clonotype was observed a few times. The chain joins TRBV28 to TRBJ2-1, with 9 bases lining up with TRBD2. V lost 6 bases to trimming and J lost 3 bases; unmatched junction nucleotides: 6. Germline CDR1 is MDHEN and CDR2 is SYDVKM. The CDR3 runs to 15 residues. The CDR3: CASSPSGRIYNEQFF. The CDR3 DNA reads as TGTGCCAGCAGCCCAAGCGGGAGGATCTACAATGAGCAGTTCTTC.

This clonotype was counted at least ten times. V is TRBV28 and J is TRBJ2-7; D not resolved. Germline assignment: CDR1 MDHEN and CDR2 SYDVKM. This CDR3 has 17 amino acids. Trimming removed 6 bases from V and 1 base from J, with 22 bases in between. The CDR3 sequence: CASSLRIGPIGSYEQYF. The CDR3 nucleotides are TGTGCCAGCAGCTTGCGAATAGGACCTATTGGATCCTACGAGCAGTACTTC.

In this sample, this clonotype turned up a few times. This chain joins TRBV19 and TRBJ1-1, with a weak D call TRBD1 (5 bases). The CDR3 has 17 amino acids. Trimming removed 1 base from V and 2 bases from J, with 17 bases in between. CDR1 LNHDA and CDR2 SQIVND come from the germline V gene (reference sequence). In DNA, the CDR3 is TGTGCCAGTAGTATAGGCCCAGGGAGAAGGTTTAACACTGAAGCTTTCTTT. Encoded protein: CASSIGPGRRFNTEAFF.

The chain carries TRBV20-1 and TRBJ1-1; D is ambiguous. Germline V CDR1 and CDR2: DFQATT, SNEGSKA (reference sequence). Trimming removed 6 bases at V and 0 bases at J, with 8 bases between. This CDR3 is built from 12 residues. The DNA of the CDR3 is TGCAGTGCCTTCCAGATGAACACTGAAGCTTTCTTT. Translation: CSAFQMNTEAFF.